Listed below are T cell receptor beta chains from one sample, sequenced in a study of cytomegalovirus exposure and HLA in healthy donors. Using immunoSEQ multiplex PCR, the repertoire was profiled, and TCRdb retains in-frame clones only, with some absent. This sample has tens of thousands of clones; roughly four fifths occur once, and the top ten carry 1.5% to 2%. Sequencing was performed on PBMCs. These receptors were collected from a woman in her 30s in good health and CMV-seronegative. Both conserved end residues are part of each CDR3. The D gene is left open where the match is weak. The size of a clone is reported for some rows only, either as once, few or many, or as a class for expanded clones.

j_gene | abundance | v_gene | d_gene | CDR3nt | CDR3aa
TRBJ2-7 | NA | TRBV10-3 | TRBD1 | TGTGCCATCAGTGATGGACAGGGGCCCTACGAGCAGTACTTC | CAISDGQGPYEQYF
TRBJ2-1 | NA | TRBV7-9 | TRBD2 | TGTGCCAGCAAGGAGGCTAGCGGTTACAATGAGCAGTTCTTC | CASKEASGYNEQFF
TRBJ1-2 | NA | TRBV7-9 | TRBD1 | TGTGCCAGCAGCCCCGCGACAGGGAACTATGGCTACACCTTC | CASSPATGNYGYTF
TRBJ1-6 | NA | TRBV30 | TRBD1 | TGTGCCTGGAGTGGGTCCCCCGCCGGGACAGGGGATTCACCCCTCCACTTT | CAWSGSPAGTGDSPLHF
TRBJ1-2 | NA | TRBV5-6 | TRBD1 | TGTGCCAGCAGCCGTAGGACCGACAGGGGAGACTATGGCTACACCTTC | CASSRRTDRGDYGYTF
TRBJ2-5 | NA | TRBV5-4 | TRBD2 | TGTGCCAGCAGCTTGGGGGCTAGCGGGAGAGTGGAGACCCAGTACTTC | CASSLGASGRVETQYF
TRBJ1-3 | NA | TRBV2 | NA | TGTGCCAGCAAACTGGAGCCCAGAAGCTCTGGAAACACCATATATTTT | CASKLEPRSSGNTIYF
TRBJ2-7 | NA | TRBV30 | TRBD1 | TGTGCCTGGAGTGTAAACAGGGGGCCAATCCCCACCTACGAGCAGTACTTC | CAWSVNRGPIPTYEQYF
TRBJ2-7 | NA | TRBV6-1 | NA | TGTGCCAGTGGGCGGACGGGAGTTTACGAGCAGTACTTC | CASGRTGVYEQYF
TRBJ2-2 | NA | TRBV4-2 | TRBD1 | TGTGCCAGCAGCCAAGCCCGACAGGGGGCGCGGGACGGGGAGCTGTTTTTT | CASSQARQGARDGELFF
TRBJ1-4 | NA | TRBV2 | NA | TGTGCCAGCAGTGACAGGGGAATCAATGAAAAACTGTTTTTT | CASSDRGINEKLFF
TRBJ1-6 | few | TRBV7-9 | NA | TGTGCCAGCAGCTTAGAGGAGGGGTCACCCCTCCACTTT | CASSLEEGSPLHF
TRBJ2-7 | once | TRBV11-3 | TRBD1 | TGTGCCAGCAGCCGGGACAGTACCTACGAGCAGTACTTC | CASSRDSTYEQYF
TRBJ2-3 | few | TRBV18 | NA | TGTGCCAGAAGAGGGAGCACAGATACGCAGTATTTT | CARRGSTDTQYF
TRBJ1-5 | few | TRBV6-6 | TRBD1 | TGTGCCAGCATCGAGGGACAGGGAGGAAATCAGCCCCAGCATTTT | CASIEGQGGNQPQHF
TRBJ2-7 | NA | TRBV9 | TRBD1 | TGTGCCAGCAGCCCAGGACAGGGAGCCTACGAGCAGTACTTC | CASSPGQGAYEQYF
TRBJ2-2 | NA | TRBV18 | TRBD2 | TGTGCCAGCTCACCACTTACTAGCGGGAGCTCCGGGGAGCTGTTTTTT | CASSPLTSGSSGELFF
TRBJ2-5 | NA | TRBV10-2 | NA | TGCGCCAGCAGTGAGTCGAGAGGGATCGGAGAGACCCAGTACTTC | CASSESRGIGETQYF
TRBJ1-4 | NA | TRBV29-1 | TRBD1 | TGCAGCGTTGTAGGGACAGGATGGGAAAAACTGTTTTTT | CSVVGTGWEKLFF
TRBJ2-1 | NA | TRBV7-6 | NA | TGTGCCAGCAGTAAAAAAGGGGCGGCGGCTGAGCAGTTCTTC | CASSKKGAAAEQFF
TRBJ1-6 | NA | TRBV7-9 | NA | TGTGCCAGCAGCCCCCCCAGGGCGGTGGATTCACCCCTCCACTTT | CASSPPRAVDSPLHF
TRBJ1-2 | NA | TRBV28 | NA | TGTGCCAGCAGTTCAGGGGCCAATAGTTATGGCTACACCTTC | CASSSGANSYGYTF
TRBJ2-7 | NA | TRBV5-1 | NA | TGCGCCAGCAGCTCGGGATCTCCCGATGCGACGCAGTACTTC | CASSSGSPDATQYF
TRBJ2-2 | NA | TRBV6-4 | TRBD2 | TGTGCCAGCTCCGAGGCTAGCGGCAACACCGGGGAGCTGTTTTTT | CASSEASGNTGELFF
TRBJ1-6 | NA | TRBV14 | NA | TGTGCCAGCAGCCGAGACAGGTACCTCCTCCACTTT | CASSRDRYLLHF
TRBJ1-3 | NA | TRBV7-9 | NA | TGTGCCAGCAGCAGCGGGGGGCACTCTGGAAACACCATATATTTT | CASSSGGHSGNTIYF
TRBJ1-5 | NA | TRBV27 | NA | TGTGCCAGCAGTGTGCCCAGGGGTCATGGCAATCAGCCCCAGCATTTT | CASSVPRGHGNQPQHF
TRBJ2-3 | NA | TRBV7-3 | NA | TGTGCCAGCAGCTCCCGCGGTCCTCAAACAGATACGCAGTATTTT | CASSSRGPQTDTQYF
TRBJ1-1 | NA | TRBV5-4 | NA | TGTGCCAGCAGCTTATCATCAGGAGAAGCTTTCTTT | CASSLSSGEAFF
TRBJ2-3 | once | TRBV14 | TRBD1 | TGTGCCAGCAGCGCCCTCCCCGCAAGGATCAGGGGGCCAGATACGCAGTATTTT | CASSALPARIRGPDTQYF
TRBJ2-7 | once | TRBV27 | TRBD1 | TGTGCCAGCAGTTCACAGGGGGCTCCCCTCTACGAGCAGTACTTC | CASSSQGAPLYEQYF
TRBJ2-7 | NA | TRBV19 | NA | TGTGCCAGTCTTCGTCTAGGGCAGGGCTCCTACGAGCAGTACTTC | CASLRLGQGSYEQYF
TRBJ2-1 | NA | TRBV7-9 | NA | TGTGCCAGCAGCTCGGGATTGGGCTCCTACAATGAGCAGTTCTTC | CASSSGLGSYNEQFF
TRBJ1-2 | NA | TRBV6-1 | NA | TGTGCCAGCAGTGAAGGAGAAGGCAGAGGCTATGGCTACACCTTC | CASSEGEGRGYGYTF
TRBJ1-5 | NA | TRBV15 | TRBD1 | TGTGCCACCAGCAGGGGGGACAGGGGTGCTCAGCCCCAGCATTTT | CATSRGDRGAQPQHF
TRBJ2-7 | NA | TRBV28 | TRBD2 | TGTGCCAGCAGTTTTGACCCTGGACTAGCGGGAACCTACGAGCAGTACTTC | CASSFDPGLAGTYEQYF
TRBJ1-4 | NA | TRBV30 | NA | TGTGCCTGGAGGCAGGGGTCAAGAGCTAATGAAAAACTGTTTTTT | CAWRQGSRANEKLFF
TRBJ1-1 | NA | TRBV7-2 | TRBD1 | TGTGCCAGCAGCCGGACAGGGGAGGTCACTGAAGCTTTCTTT | CASSRTGEVTEAFF
TRBJ2-7 | few | TRBV5-1 | NA | TGCGCCAGCAGCTTACGGGACACTAACTCCTACGAGCAGTACTTC | CASSLRDTNSYEQYF
TRBJ1-5 | NA | TRBV30 | NA | TGTGCCTGGAGTGTACCGGCGGGGTTTAGCAATCAGCCCCAGCATTTT | CAWSVPAGFSNQPQHF
TRBJ2-3 | NA | TRBV6-4 | TRBD2 | TGTGCCAGCAGTGACCTCCTACTAGCGGACAACACAGATACGCAGTATTTT | CASSDLLLADNTDTQYF
TRBJ2-1 | NA | TRBV5-4 | NA | TGTGCCAGCAGCTTCGGCGGGTACAATGAGCAGTTCTTC | CASSFGGYNEQFF
TRBJ1-1 | NA | TRBV18 | NA | TGTGCCAGCTCCGGACAGTATAACACTGAAGCTTTCTTT | CASSGQYNTEAFF
TRBJ1-2 | NA | TRBV2 | TRBD1 | TGTGCCAGCAGGGTGGACAGGAATTTCTATGGCTACACCTTC | CASRVDRNFYGYTF
TRBJ2-7 | NA | TRBV28 | TRBD2 | TGTGCCAGCCCCCCTCTGGGACTAGCGGGAGGGCAGCCCAACGAGCAGTACTTC | CASPPLGLAGGQPNEQYF
TRBJ1-1 | NA | TRBV9 | TRBD1 | TGTGCCAGCAGCCCTACCGGGACAGAGAACACTGAAGCTTTCTTT | CASSPTGTENTEAFF
TRBJ2-3 | NA | TRBV15 | TRBD1 | TGTGCCACCAGGAGGACAGGGGGTTTCGGCACAGATACGCAGTATTTT | CATRRTGGFGTDTQYF
TRBJ2-1 | NA | TRBV11-2 | TRBD2 | TGTGCCAGCAGCCCGTTCACGGGGGGGGGCAATGAGCAGTTCTTC | CASSPFTGGGNEQFF
TRBJ1-1 | NA | TRBV19 | TRBD1 | TGTGCCAGTAGTACCAAGACAGGGGTTGGGACTGAAGCTTTCTTT | CASSTKTGVGTEAFF
TRBJ2-1 | NA | TRBV2 | TRBD1 | TGTGCCAGCAGCGGACAGGGGGCGGGTGAGCAGTTCTTC | CASSGQGAGEQFF